This section outlines one T cell receptor beta chain sequence together with its context. The data are from a study of control samples from healthy donors and cancer patients. The repertoire was sequenced with immunoSEQ multiplex PCR; TCRdb's copy has only in-frame clones and lacks some. The table has around 95,000 clones, 85% seen once. The sample was blood. The clonotype comes from a man aged 25 to 40 in good health.

DNA for the CDR3: TGTGCCAGCAGCCAAGTCACTCGGGGGGGAGCTTTCTTT. Protein sequence: CASSQVTRGGAFF. This sequence joins TRBV14 and TRBJ1-1; a possible D gene is TRBD1 (5 bases). The CDR3 sequence is 13 residues long. V was cut by 1 base and J by 10 bases, with 13 bases left in between. Per germline, CDR1 SGHDN and CDR2 FVKESK.